Presented here are 30 T cell receptor beta chains from one specimen sequenced in a study of beta chain features in type 1 diabetes. Sequenced material consisted of expressed TCRB transcripts (all of the isolated RNA was reverse transcribed). Clones were sequenced by immunoSEQ multiplex PCR, and TCRdb holds only the in-frame ones, with some missing. The sample carries nearly 250,000 clones, 13% to 15% recorded once. The sequenced material came from naive CD4+ T cells from blood. The receptors here all came from a woman in her thirties or forties in good health.

J is TRBJ2-1 and V is TRBV2, with no clear D. The CDR3 sequence is 14 residues long. Trimming took off 3 bases at V and 9 bases at J, with 15 bases between the two ends. Germline CDR1 SNHLY, CDR2 FYNNEI. The CDR3 reads CASSDIGADGEQFF. The CDR3 DNA reads TGTGCCAGCAGTGACATAGGAGCTGATGGTGAGCAGTTCTTC.

V usage is TRBV5-1 and J usage is TRBJ2-3, with 11 positions matching TRBD2. The CDR3 totals 16 residues. Germline CDR1 SGHRS, CDR2 YFSETQ. The V and J ends lost 4 bases and 6 bases, in that order; junction bases with no gene match: 10. The CDR3, as DNA: TGCGCCAGCAGCCTTCCCCTAGCGGGGGGCAGGGATACGCAGTATTTT. Its translation: CASSLPLAGGRDTQYF.

A few counts support this clone. This chain links TRBV11-2 with TRBJ2-1, with TRBD2 matching over 7 bases. The germline V gene has CDR1 SGHAT and CDR2 FQNNGV. The J segment lost 2 bases and the V segment lost 1 base, leaving 5 bases of the junction unmatched. The CDR3 runs to 16 residues. The CDR3 nucleotides read TGTGCCAGCAGCTTAGCGTCCAGCGGGGCCTACAATGAGCAGTTCTTC. It translates to CASSLASSGAYNEQFF.

V usage is TRBV5-1 and J usage is TRBJ2-3; the match to TRBD1 covers 9 bases. Looked up from germline, CDR1 is SGHRS and CDR2 is YFSETQ. This CDR3 is 16 amino acids long. J lost 3 bases, V lost 7 bases, and 12 bases had no gene match. CDR3 protein: CASGLRGTGLTDTQYF. The CDR3 DNA reads as TGCGCCAGCGGTTTAAGAGGGACAGGGCTGACAGATACGCAGTATTTT.

CDR3 residues: CASSYGQGKNNEQFF. CDR3 DNA sequence: TGTGCCAGCAGTTACGGACAGGGAAAGAACAATGAGCAGTTCTTC. This chain connects TRBV6-6 to TRBJ2-1, with 8 bases aligning to TRBD1. Trimming cost V 2 bases and J 5 bases; bases outside gene matches: 5. Germline CDR1 reads MNHNY; CDR2 reads SVGAGI (reference sequence). The CDR3 runs 15 residues.

In its sample, this clone was seen a few times. In the same sample, other DNA sequences code for this CDR3. The J gene is TRBJ2-5, the V gene TRBV6-5, with D tentatively TRBD2 (6 bases). The germline gives CDR1 MNHEY, CDR2 SVGAGI. Trimming shortened V by 3 bases and J by 2 bases, and 7 bases separated the two germline ends. This CDR3 has 13 residues. This CDR3 reads CASSYRGQETQYF. CDR3 sequence (DNA): TGTGCCAGCAGTTATCGGGGGCAAGAGACCCAGTACTTC.

About this clone itself: Distinct nucleotide sequences in the sample also encode this CDR3. This rearrangement joins TRBV6-1 to TRBJ1-1; 8 bases are a match to TRBD1. V lost 9 bases, J lost 0 bases, and 3 bases stayed unmatched. The CDR3 runs 13 residues. Germline CDR1 reads MNHNS; CDR2 reads SASEGT. The CDR3 DNA is TGTGCCAGTAGACAGGGGATGAACACTGAAGCTTTCTTT. Amino acid sequence: CASRQGMNTEAFF.

This clone was seen a few times. The chain employs TRBV27 and TRBJ1-3, with D perhaps TRBD1 (5 bases). CDR1 MNHEY and CDR2 SMNVEV come from the germline V gene (reference sequence). The CDR3 sequence is 16 residues long. Trimming cost V 3 bases and J 5 bases, with 17 bases left between them. CDR3 DNA sequence: TGTGCCAGCAGTTTGATCGGGGGTCAGGAGCGAAACACCATATATTTT. Protein product: CASSLIGGQERNTIYF.

The J gene is TRBJ2-7, the V gene TRBV6-1, with D tentatively TRBD2 (7 bases). This CDR3 comprises 15 residues. The germline V gene encodes CDR1 MNHNS and CDR2 SASEGT. V was trimmed by 1 base and J by 3 bases, leaving 13 bases between them. The CDR3 is CASSEGLGGHYEQYF. The CDR3 DNA reads TGTGCCAGCAGTGAAGGGTTGGGGGGGCACTACGAGCAGTACTTC.

Written as DNA, the CDR3 is TGTGCCAGCAGCTTAGCGGGGTTGGTAGGGGACTATGGCTACACCTTC. Its protein product is CASSLAGLVGDYGYTF. The chain links TRBV7-8 to TRBJ1-2, with D possibly TRBD1 on 5 matching bases. The CDR3 has 16 residues. The germline gives CDR1 SGHVS, CDR2 FQNEAQ. The V and J ends lost 0 bases and 3 bases respectively, with 14 bases between them.

In its sample, this clone was seen a few times. The J gene is TRBJ1-1, the V gene TRBV7-9; the D is unclear. The CDR3 extends over 15 amino acids. Per the germline V gene, CDR1 is SEHNR and CDR2 is FQNEAQ (reference sequence). Trimming shortened V by 5 bases and J by 0 bases, and 13 bases separated the two germline ends. In DNA form, the CDR3 reads TGTGCCAGCAGCCCCCCGGCCACTATGAACACTGAAGCTTTCTTT. Its protein is CASSPPATMNTEAFF. Variable domain in full (rest from reference TRBV7-9 and TRBJ1-1): DTGVSQNPRHKITKRGQNVTFRCDPISEHNRLYWYRQTLGQGPEFLTYFQNEAQLEKSRLLSDRFSAERPKGSFSTLEIQRTEQGDSAMYLCASSPPATMNTEAFFGQGTRLTVV.

This chain links TRBV29-1 with TRBJ2-3; perhaps TRBD2 as D (5 bases). Germline V CDR1 and CDR2: SQVTM, ANQGSEA. Trimming stripped 3 bases from V and 6 bases from J, with 7 bases between. CDR3 size: 11 residues. The CDR3 reads CSVEGGDTQYF. CDR3 bases: TGCAGCGTTGAGGGCGGGGATACGCAGTATTTT.

The V gene is TRBV28, the J gene TRBJ2-7; possibly TRBD1 for D (5 bases). The germline V gene has CDR1 MDHEN and CDR2 SYDVKM. V was cut by 7 bases and J by 9 bases, with 16 bases left in between. There are 12 residues in the CDR3. This CDR3 is CASISKGNRQYF. The CDR3 DNA is TGTGCCAGCATTTCAAAGGGGAATCGGCAGTACTTC. The complete variable domain, with remaining parts taken from reference TRBV28 and TRBJ2-7, reads DVKVTQSSRYLVKRTGEKVFLECVQDMDHENMFWYRQDPGLGLRLIYFSYDVKMKEKGDIPEGYSVSREKKERFSLILESASTNQTSMYLCASISKGNRQYFGPGTRLTVT.

At least ten counts were recorded for this clone. The V call is TRBV9, the J call TRBJ2-4, with D maybe TRBD1 (6 bases). The ends were cut back, 0 bases at V and 7 bases at J, with 14 bases in the middle. CDR1 is SGDLS, CDR2 YYNGEE, per germline. CDR3 length: 15 amino acids. Here the CDR3 reads CASSVGSGDGNIQYF. Written as DNA, the CDR3 is TGTGCCAGCAGCGTAGGCTCAGGGGATGGCAACATTCAGTACTTC.

The chain carries TRBV29-1 and TRBJ2-7; TRBD1 agrees at 7 bases. The CDR3 contains 14 residues. Germline V gene data show CDR1 as SQVTM and CDR2 as ANQGSEA. After removal of 0 bases from V and 2 bases from J, the junction contained 4 bases not matched to a gene. The CDR3 sequence: CSVEDPRGTYEQYF. The CDR3, as DNA: TGCAGCGTTGAAGATCCCAGGGGGACCTACGAGCAGTACTTC.

The sample holds a few counts of this clone. The V gene is TRBV5-8, the J gene TRBJ1-5, with D possibly being TRBD1 (6 bases). The CDR3 has 16 amino acids. The V gene lost 5 bases and the J gene lost 1 base, with 16 bases spanning the gap. Per germline, CDR1 SGHTS and CDR2 YDEGEE. For the CDR3, the DNA is TGTGCCAGCAGTAGTTATAAAGGACAGAGCAATCAGCCCCAGCATTTT. It codes for CASSSYKGQSNQPQHF. Variable domain in full (rest from reference TRBV5-8 and TRBJ1-5): EAGVTQSPTHLIKTRGQQATLRCSPISGHTSVYWYQQALGLGLQFLLWYDEGEERNRGNFPPRFSGRQFPNYSSELNVNALELEDSALYLCASSSYKGQSNQPQHFGDGTRLSIL.

This clone was counted between two and nine times. V and J are TRBV4-1 and TRBJ1-2, with 8 bases aligning to TRBD1. The V gene end was trimmed by 1 base and the J gene end by 4 bases; junction bases not matched to a gene: 5. The length of the CDR3 is 15 residues. Germline-derived CDR1 and CDR2 are MGHRA and YSYEKL. The CDR3 DNA is TGCGCCAGCAGCCAAGCTGACAGGGGATTCTATGGCTACACCTTC. Protein sequence: CASSQADRGFYGYTF.

The rearrangement uses TRBV5-1 and TRBJ2-1; D might be TRBD2 (5 bases). V was pared by 2 bases and J by 4 bases, with 10 bases between. Germline CDR1 and CDR2: SGHRS and YFSETQ. This CDR3 is 14 amino acids long. CDR3 in amino acids: CASSLISGYNEQFF. The CDR3 coding sequence is TGCGCCAGCAGCTTAATATCGGGGTACAATGAGCAGTTCTTC.

This clone was found a few times. The gene calls are TRBV9 and TRBJ1-6; unclear D gene. Germline values: CDR1 SGDLS, CDR2 YYNGEE. Trimming cost V 0 bases and J 13 bases, with 8 bases left between them. The CDR3 runs to 12 residues. The DNA of the CDR3 is TGTGCCAGCAGCGTAGGGCCATCCCCCCTCCACTTT. Translating it yields CASSVGPSPLHF.

This clone showed up just a few times. This chain uses TRBV2 with TRBJ2-7, with D perhaps matching TRBD2 (5 bases). Germline CDR1 SNHLY, CDR2 FYNNEI. The CDR3 consists of 12 residues. The CDR3 spells CATRRDSYEQYF. In DNA form, the CDR3 reads TGTGCTACCCGTCGGGACTCCTACGAGCAGTACTTC.

The chain carries TRBV5-4 and TRBJ2-7, with 7 bases aligning to TRBD1. CDR1 is SGHNT and CDR2 is YYREEE in the germline V gene (reference sequence). CDR3 length equals 15 residues. After removal of 2 bases from V and 12 bases from J, the junction contained 17 bases not matched to a gene. CDR3 region: CASSFAGGGVSSPYF. The CDR3 DNA sequence: TGTGCCAGCAGCTTTGCAGGGGGTGGAGTTAGTTCTCCGTACTTC.

This clone occurred a few times. V is TRBV14 and J is TRBJ2-7; 10 nucleotides match TRBD2. Germline CDR1 is SGHDN and CDR2 is FVKESK. V lost 1 base, J lost 1 base, and 7 bases stayed unmatched. The CDR3 extends over 17 amino acids. For the CDR3, the DNA is TGTGCCAGCAGCCAAGTTTCCGGACTAGCGGAGTCCTACGAGCAGTACTTC. It translates to CASSQVSGLAESYEQYF.

The chain links TRBV5-6 to TRBJ2-3; 9 bases fit TRBD1. The V gene's germline CDR1 is SGHDT and CDR2 YYEEEE. V shed 3 bases and J 2 bases; nucleotides not matched to a gene: 7. There are 16 residues in the CDR3. For the CDR3, the DNA is TGTGCCAGCAGCTCGCCAAGGGACAGGGCCACAGATACGCAGTATTTT. Translating it yields CASSSPRDRATDTQYF.

This clone was counted a few times. The CDR3 spells CASSLFVSDSGYTF. The DNA of the CDR3 is TGTGCCAGCAGCTTATTCGTCAGTGATTCGGGCTACACCTTC. The chain recombines TRBV7-8 with TRBJ1-2; D gene ambiguous. V shed 2 bases and J shed 8 bases, with 15 bases lying between them. The CDR3 totals 14 residues. Germline loops: CDR1 SGHVS, CDR2 FQNEAQ.

V is TRBV7-8 and J is TRBJ2-1, with 11 bases lining up with TRBD2. Germline-derived CDR1 and CDR2 are SGHVS and FQNEAQ. V lost 7 bases, J lost 7 bases, and 9 bases stayed unmatched. This CDR3 has 15 residues. CDR3 in DNA: TGTGCCAGCACCCCACTAGCGGGGGTAGGTAATGAGCAGTTCTTC. This sequence encodes CASTPLAGVGNEQFF.

This clone turned up a few times. This CDR3 is CASSAGRGRQETQYF. The CDR3 nucleotides are TGCGCCAGCAGCGCTGGGCGGGGACGCCAAGAGACCCAGTACTTC. This chain links TRBV4-1 with TRBJ2-5, with TRBD2 as a possible D gene (6 bases). The CDR3 is 15 amino acids. V was shortened by 5 bases and J by 1 base, with 14 bases between the two germline ends. Germline V gene lookup returns CDR1 MGHRA and CDR2 YSYEKL.

The chain is built from TRBV7-9 and TRBJ1-2; TRBD1 aligns across 7 bases. The CDR3 contains 14 residues. V shed 5 bases and J 2 bases; nucleotides not matched to a gene: 5. Germline CDR1 reads SEHNR; CDR2 reads FQNEAQ (reference sequence). CDR3 in amino acids: CASSVQQGNYGYTF. The CDR3 nucleotides read TGTGCCAGCAGCGTTCAACAGGGGAACTATGGCTACACCTTC. Combining the CDR3 with reference TRBV7-9 and TRBJ1-2 gives the whole variable domain DTGVSQNPRHKITKRGQNVTFRCDPISEHNRLYWYRQTLGQGPEFLTYFQNEAQLEKSRLLSDRFSAERPKGSFSTLEIQRTEQGDSAMYLCASSVQQGNYGYTFGSGTRLTVV.

A few counts support this clone. The chain is built from TRBV19 and TRBJ1-2; D is unresolved. The V end lost 10 bases, the J end lost 1 base, and 7 bases lay between the germline ends. Germline CDR1 and CDR2: LNHDA and SQIVND (reference sequence). CDR3 length equals 11 residues. The CDR3 nucleotides read TGTGCCACACACATTAACTATGGCTACACCTTC. It codes for CATHINYGYTF.

The chain recombines TRBV5-4 with TRBJ2-3; 9 nucleotides agree with TRBD1. The CDR3 spans 14 residues. Germline CDR1 and CDR2: SGHNT and YYREEE (reference sequence). Trimming cost V 2 bases and J 6 bases; bases outside gene matches: 4. The CDR3 reads CASSLQGAEDTQYF. CDR3 in DNA: TGTGCCAGCAGCTTACAGGGGGCAGAGGATACGCAGTATTTT. Supplemented by reference TRBV5-4 and TRBJ2-3, the full variable domain reads ETGVTQSPTHLIKTRGQQVTLRCSSQSGHNTVSWYQQALGQGPQFIFQYYREEENGRGNFPPRFSGLQFPNYSSELNVNALELDDSALYLCASSLQGAEDTQYFGPGTRLTVL.

This sequence joins TRBV5-1 and TRBJ2-5, with TRBD2 matching over 8 bases. The CDR3 runs to 14 residues. V was pared by 4 bases and J by 3 bases, with 5 bases of the junction left unmatched. Germline CDR1 SGHRS, CDR2 YFSETQ. As DNA, the CDR3 is TGCGCCAGCAGCAGGGCGGGGGGAGAAGAGACCCAGTACTTC. Protein product: CASSRAGGEETQYF.